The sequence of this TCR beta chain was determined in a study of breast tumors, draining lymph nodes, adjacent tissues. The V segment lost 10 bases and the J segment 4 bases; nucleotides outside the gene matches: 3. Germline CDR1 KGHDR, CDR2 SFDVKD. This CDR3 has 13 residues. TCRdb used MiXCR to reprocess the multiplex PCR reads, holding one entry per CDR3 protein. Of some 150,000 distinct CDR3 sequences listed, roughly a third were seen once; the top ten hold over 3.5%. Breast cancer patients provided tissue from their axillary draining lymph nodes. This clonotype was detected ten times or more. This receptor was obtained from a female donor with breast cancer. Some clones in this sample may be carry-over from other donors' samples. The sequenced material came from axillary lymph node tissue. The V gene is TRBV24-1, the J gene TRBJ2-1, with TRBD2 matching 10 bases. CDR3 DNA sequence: TGTGCCACGAGCGGGGGGGATTACAATGAGCAGTTCTTC. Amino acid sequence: CATSGGDYNEQFF.